Below, 8 T cell receptor beta chains from the same sample are listed, as sequenced in a study of cytomegalovirus exposure and HLA in healthy donors. Primers included in the PCR were 60 Vbeta and 13 Jbeta primers. Produced via immunoSEQ multiplex PCR; TCRdb's table is partial and in-frame only. The sample shows some 100,000 clones, approximately 76% of them seen only once. Sequenced sample: PBMCs. Receptors were obtained from a man in his forties or fifties in good health and CMV-seronegative.

The J gene is TRBJ1-3, the V gene TRBV4-3; 7 nucleotides line up with TRBD1. J lost 2 bases, V lost 2 bases, and 3 bases had no gene match. CDR3 length: 15 residues. Germline CDR1 LGHNA, CDR2 YSLEER. The CDR3 loop reads CASSQYDRAGNTIYF. The CDR3 nucleotides are TGCGCCAGCAGCCAATACGACAGGGCTGGAAACACCATATATTTT.

CDR3 residues: CASSPDGGSYNEQFF. The CDR3 DNA reads TGTGCCAGCAGCCCAGATGGGGGGTCCTACAATGAGCAGTTCTTC. This rearrangement joins TRBV9 to TRBJ2-1, with a weak D call TRBD2 (6 bases). This CDR3 is built from 15 residues. V lost 4 bases and J 1 base, leaving 12 bases between the germline ends. The germline gives CDR1 SGDLS, CDR2 YYNGEE.

This clone showed up just once. V gene TRBV6-5 combines with J gene TRBJ2-2; TRBD2 is a possible D gene (7 bases). The CDR3 is 15 residues long. Per the germline V gene, CDR1 is MNHEY and CDR2 is SVGAGI. The ends were cut back, 5 bases at V and 3 bases at J, with 13 bases in the middle. Here the CDR3 reads CASSLRGAYTGELFF. In nucleotides, the CDR3 is TGTGCCAGCAGTCTACGGGGGGCCTACACCGGGGAGCTGTTTTTT.

This chain uses TRBV15 with TRBJ1-1, with D unresolved. The ends were cut back, 0 bases at V and 8 bases at J, with 7 bases in the middle. The length of the CDR3 is 12 residues. The germline V gene encodes CDR1 LNHNV and CDR2 YYDKDF (reference sequence). Here the CDR3 reads CATSREGREAFF. The CDR3 DNA reads TGTGCCACCAGCAGAGAGGGCCGGGAAGCTTTCTTT.

The chain couples TRBV6-5 to TRBJ2-5; the match to TRBD2 covers 10 bases. CDR1 MNHEY and CDR2 SVGAGI come from the germline V gene. The CDR3 spans 15 residues. V lost 6 bases, J lost 5 bases, and 9 bases stayed unmatched. Here the CDR3 DNA reads TGTGCCAGCAGCAAGGGACAGCGGGGGGGGGAGACCCAGTACTTC. It translates to CASSKGQRGGETQYF.

This clone was seen more than once but under ten times. DNA of the CDR3: TGTGCCACCAGCGATGGGCCCAAAAACATTCAGTACTTC. It yields the protein CATSDGPKNIQYF. J is TRBJ2-4 and V is TRBV15; D gene ambiguous. The ends were cut back, 5 bases at V and 2 bases at J, with 7 bases in the middle. Germline assignment: CDR1 LNHNV and CDR2 YYDKDF (reference sequence). The CDR3 runs 13 residues.

This clone was counted ten times or more. The chain combines TRBV18 with TRBJ1-1; D is ambiguous. Germline V lookup: CDR1 KGHSH, CDR2 LQKENI. V was clipped by 6 bases and J by 6 bases, with 11 bases between them. The CDR3 contains 12 residues. The CDR3, as DNA: TGTGCCAGCTCCAAAAGGCAGGCTGAAGCTTTCTTT. It encodes CASSKRQAEAFF.

This sequence joins TRBV7-9 and TRBJ1-4, with D tentatively TRBD1 (6 bases). This CDR3 contains 14 residues. Between the trimmed V and J ends, which lost 4 bases and 2 bases, there was a span of 8 bases. Germline lookup yields CDR1 SEHNR and CDR2 FQNEAQ (reference sequence). CDR3 in DNA: TGTGCCAGCAGCTCAACAGGGACTAATGAAAAACTGTTTTTT. This sequence encodes CASSSTGTNEKLFF.